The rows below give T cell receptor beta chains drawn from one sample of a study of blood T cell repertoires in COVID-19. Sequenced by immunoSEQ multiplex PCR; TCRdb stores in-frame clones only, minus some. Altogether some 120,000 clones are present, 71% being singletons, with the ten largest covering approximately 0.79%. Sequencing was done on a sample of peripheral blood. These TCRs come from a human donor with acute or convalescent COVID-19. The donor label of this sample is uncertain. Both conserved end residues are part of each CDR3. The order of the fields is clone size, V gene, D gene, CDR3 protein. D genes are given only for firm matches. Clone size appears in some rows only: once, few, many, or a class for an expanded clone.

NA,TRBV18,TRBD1,CASSPPTGTNTEAFF
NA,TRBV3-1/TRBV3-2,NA,CASVRQGNTEAFF
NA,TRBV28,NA,CASSRVSPMLNTF
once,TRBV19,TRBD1,CASSVDRDTEAFF
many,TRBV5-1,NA,CASSPGQLYYGYTF
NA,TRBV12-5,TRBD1,CASGLGQGDEKLFF
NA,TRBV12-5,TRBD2,CASGLVSGRGATDTQYF
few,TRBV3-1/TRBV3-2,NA,CASSQAGATNEKLFF
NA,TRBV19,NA,CASSTEPNTEAFF
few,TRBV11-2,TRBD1,CASSYGQGTGELFF
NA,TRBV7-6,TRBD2,CASSLGLAGDPEQYF
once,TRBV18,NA,CATLRDPYSNQPQHF
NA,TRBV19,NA,CASSIRGKGTGQPQHF
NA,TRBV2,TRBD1,CASNQDRVGGYTF
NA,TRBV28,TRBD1,CASSNTGTGGTGELFF
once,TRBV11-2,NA,CASSSGHNSYEQYF
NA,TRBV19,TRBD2,CASSRLAGGHYEQYF
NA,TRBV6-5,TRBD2,CASILAGVGIGELFF
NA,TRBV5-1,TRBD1,CASSRGPGSNQPQHF
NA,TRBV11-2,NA,CASSQRATVYNSPLHF
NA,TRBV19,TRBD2,CASSSRGGASTDTQYF
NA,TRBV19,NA,CASSKYTSNQPQHF
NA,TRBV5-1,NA,CASSLNEAAFGYTF
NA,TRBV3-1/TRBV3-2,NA,CASSLRDSYENIQYF
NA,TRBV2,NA,CASSGTRAGNTIYF
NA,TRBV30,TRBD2,CAWSGGGALDEQFF
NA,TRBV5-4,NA,CASSPGLESPLHF
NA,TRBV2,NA,CASSGEGSSYNSPLHF
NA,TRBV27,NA,CASSLDPGGVREQYF
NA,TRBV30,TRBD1,CAWRQGGTEAFF
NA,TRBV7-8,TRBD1,CASSARRDRAEKLFF
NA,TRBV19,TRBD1,CASSSGQAPSDEQFF
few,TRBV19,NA,CASSTQIHQPQHF
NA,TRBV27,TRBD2,CASTKGRGGSVETQYF
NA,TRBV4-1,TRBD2,CASSHPGGKELEQFF
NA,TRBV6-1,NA,CASSDGVRQPQHF
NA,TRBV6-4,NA,CASSHRTVNVLTF